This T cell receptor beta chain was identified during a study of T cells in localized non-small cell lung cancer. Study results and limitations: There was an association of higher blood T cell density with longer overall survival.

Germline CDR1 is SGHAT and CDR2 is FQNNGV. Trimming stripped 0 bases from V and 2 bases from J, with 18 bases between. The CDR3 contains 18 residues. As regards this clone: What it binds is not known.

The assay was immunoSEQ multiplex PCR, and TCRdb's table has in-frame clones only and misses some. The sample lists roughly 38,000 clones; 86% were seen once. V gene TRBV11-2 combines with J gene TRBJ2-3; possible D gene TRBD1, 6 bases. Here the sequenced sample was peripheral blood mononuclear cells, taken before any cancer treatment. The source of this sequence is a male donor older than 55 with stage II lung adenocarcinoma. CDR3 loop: CASSLEGVPGHLTDTQYF. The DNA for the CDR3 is TGTGCCAGCAGCTTAGAAGGTGTTCCGGGACACCTCACAGATACGCAGTATTTT.